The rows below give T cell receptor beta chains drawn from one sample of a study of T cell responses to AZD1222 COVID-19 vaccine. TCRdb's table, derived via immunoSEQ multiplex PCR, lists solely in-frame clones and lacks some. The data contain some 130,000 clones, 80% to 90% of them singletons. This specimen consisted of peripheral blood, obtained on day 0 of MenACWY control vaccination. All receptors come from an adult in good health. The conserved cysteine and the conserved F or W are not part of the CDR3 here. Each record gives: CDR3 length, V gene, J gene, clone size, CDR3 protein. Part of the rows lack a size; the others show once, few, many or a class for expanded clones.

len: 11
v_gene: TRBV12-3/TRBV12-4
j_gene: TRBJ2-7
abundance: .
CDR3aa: ASSPGITYEQY

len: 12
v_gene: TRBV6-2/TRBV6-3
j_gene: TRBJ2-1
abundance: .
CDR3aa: ASSRGSSYNEQF

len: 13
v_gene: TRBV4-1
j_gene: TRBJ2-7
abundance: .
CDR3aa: ASSQEGQPFYEQY

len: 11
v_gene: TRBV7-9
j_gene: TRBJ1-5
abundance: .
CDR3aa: ASSLVQGQPQH

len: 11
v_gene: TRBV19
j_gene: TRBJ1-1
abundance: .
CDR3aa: ASSIGEGTEAF

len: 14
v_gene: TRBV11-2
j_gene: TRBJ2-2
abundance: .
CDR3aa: ASRGPGGTNTGELF

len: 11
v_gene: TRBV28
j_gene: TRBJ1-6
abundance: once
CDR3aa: ASFGQAFSPLH

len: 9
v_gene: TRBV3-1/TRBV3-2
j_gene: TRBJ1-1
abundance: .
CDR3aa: ASRRDRVAF

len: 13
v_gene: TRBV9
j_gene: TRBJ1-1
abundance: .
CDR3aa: ASSVDGTANTEAF

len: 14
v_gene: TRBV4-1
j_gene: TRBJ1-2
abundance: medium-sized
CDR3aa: ASSQGLAGGNYGYT

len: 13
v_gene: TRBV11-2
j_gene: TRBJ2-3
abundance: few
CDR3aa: ASSFGGRASDTQY

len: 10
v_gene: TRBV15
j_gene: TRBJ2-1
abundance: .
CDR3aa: ATSTGYNEQF